This T cell receptor (beta chain) is drawn from a study of cytomegalovirus exposure and HLA in healthy donors. Study at large: Membership in the Caucasian-associated ancestry cluster was found for 81% of around 380 genotyped donors.

Primers for the PCR totalled 60 Vbeta and 13 Jbeta. Sequenced by immunoSEQ multiplex PCR; TCRdb stores in-frame clones only, minus some. In the table there are under 170,000 clones, 70% to 80% of which are singletons. This clone has only one observation. Its matching antigen is unknown. Germline V gene data show CDR1 as SEHNR and CDR2 as FQNEAQ (reference sequence). V lost 5 bases to trimming and J lost 8 bases, with 21 bases between them. This CDR3 has 15 residues. Notes on the study in general: Productive rates of about 87% or about 30% were seen for most TCR beta V segments in an earlier analysis.

This clonotype originated in a man aged 50-60 years in good health and CMV-seropositive. The sequencing input was PBMCs. The chain couples TRBV7-9 to TRBJ1-2; D remains ambiguous. The CDR3 here is CASSVTKDFIWGYTF. The CDR3 DNA follows: TGTGCCAGCAGCGTAACAAAGGACTTTATCTGGGGCTACACCTTC.